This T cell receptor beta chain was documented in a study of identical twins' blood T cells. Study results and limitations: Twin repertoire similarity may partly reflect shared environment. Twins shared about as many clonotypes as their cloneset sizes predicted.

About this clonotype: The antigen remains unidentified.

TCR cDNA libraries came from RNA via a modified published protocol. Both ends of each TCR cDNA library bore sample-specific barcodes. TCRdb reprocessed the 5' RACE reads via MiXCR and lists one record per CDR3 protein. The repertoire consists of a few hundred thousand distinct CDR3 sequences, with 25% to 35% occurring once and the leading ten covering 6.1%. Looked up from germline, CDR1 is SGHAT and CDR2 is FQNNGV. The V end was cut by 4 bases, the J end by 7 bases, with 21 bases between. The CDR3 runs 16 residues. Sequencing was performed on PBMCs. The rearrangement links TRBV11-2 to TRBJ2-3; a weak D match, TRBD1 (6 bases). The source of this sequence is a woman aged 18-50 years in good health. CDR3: CASSSLGGRFSHTQYF. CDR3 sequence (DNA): TGTGCCAGCAGCTCCCTAGGGGGACGGTTTTCGCATACGCAGTATTTT.